The 3 T cell receptor beta chains below come from one sample, sequenced in a study of blood T cells in healthy people across ages. Primed by a sample-barcoded 5' primer and a J-beta primer mix, a second PCR proceeded for 7 to 11 cycles. TCRdb called the 5' RACE reads again in MiXCR, with one record for every CDR3 protein. Found here are over a million distinct CDR3 sequences, about 45% of them singletons; the top ten hold about 4.1%. Sequencing used blood. These receptors were collected from a woman under 30 in good health.

Many counts were recorded for this clonotype. The chain combines TRBV12-3 or TRBV12-4 with TRBJ1-1; D not certain. CDR3 length: 12 residues. Deletions cut 8 bases from V and 1 base from J, with 8 bases between. CDR3 in amino acids: CASSPQNTEAFF. CDR3 in DNA: TGTGCCAGCTCACCACAGAACACTGAAGCTTTCTTT.

A few counts support this clonotype. The V and J genes are TRBV12-3 or TRBV12-4 and TRBJ2-3; 14 bases are a match to TRBD2. V dropped 4 bases and J dropped 2; count of bases not matched to a gene: 5. The CDR3 runs 17 residues. CDR3 in amino acids: CASSSRLAGGPTDTQYF. The CDR3, as DNA: TGTGCCAGCAGTTCAAGACTAGCGGGAGGGCCCACAGATACGCAGTATTTT.

The V and J genes are TRBV2 and TRBJ1-4, with D possibly TRBD1 on 6 matching bases. Per the germline V gene, CDR1 is SNHLY and CDR2 is FYNNEI. Trimming removed 7 bases from V and 4 bases from J, with 10 bases in between. This CDR3 contains 13 residues. CDR3 residues: CASTRTDNEKLFF. The DNA for the CDR3 is TGTGCCAGCACACGGACAGATAATGAAAAACTGTTTTTT.